Presented here are 20 T cell receptor beta chains from one specimen sequenced in a study of kidney transplant recipient with SARS-CoV-2 infection. TCRdb fed the reads into MiXCR, producing one record per CDR3 protein. The top ten hold 6% to 8.5% of the sample, which has 200,000 to 300,000 distinct CDR3 sequences, 29% seen once. Source: a blood sample, taken at baseline and around day 120 from a kidney transplant recipient. Receptor source: a male patient aged 25 to 39 who had COVID-19 and was a kidney transplant recipient. Among the T cells, some may be from the graft donor.

This clonotype was counted ten times or more. This chain joins TRBV3-2 and TRBJ2-7; TRBD1 is the table's D call, not checked against the DNA. TRBV3-2 is marked as a pseudogene. The CDR3 runs 12 residues. Written as DNA, the CDR3 is TGTGCCAGCAAGGACAGGGGTAGCGAGCAGTACTTC. Translating it yields CASKDRGSEQYF.

This clonotype was seen at least ten times. The V gene is TRBV23-1, the J gene TRBJ1-5; D remains unclear. TRBV23-1 belongs to the ORF category, with a function that is uncertain. V lost 6 bases and J lost 1, with 16 bases in between. The CDR3 sequence is 16 residues long. This CDR3 reads CASSQRPGRSNQPQHF. DNA for the CDR3: TGCGCCAGCAGCCAAAGGCCGGGCAGAAGCAATCAGCCCCAGCATTTT.

Points on this clonotype: A read error may explain this, as a much larger clone is one base away. This chain connects TRBV3-1 to TRBJ2-1, with 11 bases fitting TRBD2. There are 19 residues in the CDR3. Germline values: CDR1 LGHDT, CDR2 YNNKEL (reference sequence). The V gene end was trimmed by 4 bases and the J gene end by 5 bases; junction bases not matched to a gene: 16. The CDR3 DNA follows: TGTGCCAGCAGCCCCCCCGGACTAGCGGGTTTTACTTCCCACAATGAGCAGTTCTTC. It specifies CASSPPGLAGFTSHNEQFF.

V usage is TRBV11-2 and J usage is TRBJ1-2; D uncertain. The CDR3 sequence is 17 residues long. Trimming took 5 bases from V and 4 from J, leaving 23 bases between them. Germline V gene sequence: CDR1 SGHAT, CDR2 FQNNGV. CDR3 region: CASSKLRTSGKTYGYTF. In nucleotides, the CDR3 is TGTGCCAGCAGCAAACTGAGAACAAGCGGAAAGACCTATGGCTACACCTTC.

This clonotype was seen ten or more times. This chain links TRBV9 with TRBJ1-4; possibly TRBD1 for D (6 bases). Germline CDR1 SGDLS, CDR2 YYNGEE. The V end lost 4 bases, the J end lost 5 bases, and 15 bases lay between the germline ends. The CDR3 contains 15 residues. The CDR3 region has the DNA TGTGCCAGCAGCACCGGGGGGGGCAGGAATGAAAAACTGTTTTTT. It specifies CASSTGGGRNEKLFF.

This clonotype was seen at least ten times. The genes are TRBV6-5 and TRBJ2-1; 8 positions agree with TRBD2. The CDR3 consists of 16 residues. With 6 bases clipped from V and 12 bases from J, the junction kept 19 bases outside the gene matches. CDR1 and CDR2 from the germline V gene are MNHEY and SVGAGI. The CDR3 bases are TGTGCCAGCAGCCCTTGGCGGGCACTGCCCCGGGGGGGGCAGTTCTTC. Residues: CASSPWRALPRGGQFF.

To note about this clonotype: Just one base apart from a much larger clone, this may be a read error. The rearrangement joins TRBV7-2 to TRBJ1-3; D is unresolved. This CDR3 contains 14 residues. Looked up from germline, CDR1 is SGHTA and CDR2 is FQGNSA. The DNA of the CDR3 is TGTGCCAGCAGCTTAGAGTCAGTGAGAAACACCTTATATTTT. Its translation is CASSLESVRNTLYF. The whole variable domain, filled in from reference TRBV7-2 and TRBJ1-3, reads GAGVSQSPSNKVTEKGKDVELRCDPISGHTALYWYRQSLGQGLEFLIYFQGNSAPDKSGLPSDRFSAERTGGSVSTLTIQRTQQEDSAVYLCASSLESVRNTLYFGEGSWLTVV.

This clonotype was picked up many times. The genes are TRBV9 and TRBJ2-2; D is uncertain. Germline values: CDR1 SGDLS, CDR2 YYNGEE. The CDR3 is made up of 15 amino acids. Trimming cost V 0 bases and J 3 bases, with 9 bases left between them. The CDR3 DNA is TGTGCCAGCAGCGTAGGGCGCGCGGACACCGGGGAGCTGTTTTTT. This sequence encodes CASSVGRADTGELFF.

This clonotype was counted ten times or more. V gene TRBV5-1 combines with J gene TRBJ1-1; D uncertain. Germline-derived CDR1 and CDR2 are SGHRS and YFSETQ. The CDR3 spans 16 residues. Trimming removed 4 bases at V and 1 base at J, with 17 bases between. The CDR3 reads CASSLDGRPGNTEAFF. The CDR3 DNA is TGCGCCAGCAGCCTAGATGGACGGCCGGGGAACACTGAAGCTTTCTTT.

This clonotype was recorded many times. The rearrangement uses TRBV30 and TRBJ1-5; D not certain. CDR3 length: 14 residues. Germline CDR1 and CDR2: GTSNPN and SVGIG (reference sequence). Trimming left V 5 bases short and J 1 base short, with 12 bases between. CDR3 DNA: TGTGCCTGGTCACAGCGTTTGAGCAATCAGCCCCAGCATTTT. It yields the protein CAWSQRLSNQPQHF.

On this clonotype: A much bigger clone sits one base away, suggesting this may be a read error. The chain carries TRBV5-4 and TRBJ1-1, with unresolved D. The CDR3 is 13 amino acids. Germline lookup yields CDR1 SGHNT and CDR2 YYREEE (reference sequence). The CDR3 DNA sequence: TGTGCCAACAGCACCAACAGGAACACTGAAGCTTTCTTT. Translated: CANSTNRNTEAFF.

A word on this clonotype: One base away lies a much larger clone, so this may be a sequencing read error. The chain links TRBV6-1 to TRBJ1-3, with 9 bases lining up with TRBD1. The germline V gene has CDR1 MNHNS and CDR2 SASEGT. The CDR3 totals 16 residues. CDR3 sequence: CASRESGTGKGNTICF. The CDR3 DNA is TGTGCCAGCAGAGAATCCGGGACAGGGAAGGGAAACACCATATGTTTT.

This clonotype was detected many times. The J gene is TRBJ1-1, the V gene TRBV3-1; unclear D gene. Germline assignment: CDR1 LGHDT and CDR2 YNNKEL (reference sequence). The CDR3 is 16 amino acids. The V end was cut by 5 bases, the J end by 4 bases, with 20 bases between. CDR3 sequence reads: CASSAHPISIRTEAFF. As DNA, the CDR3 is TGTGCCAGCAGCGCCCATCCCATTTCAATTCGCACTGAAGCTTTCTTT.

This clonotype was observed many times. V gene TRBV7-8 combines with J gene TRBJ1-2; D gene unclear. The CDR3 spans 17 residues. The ends were cut back, 4 bases at V and 4 bases at J, with 22 bases in the middle. Germline assignment: CDR1 SGHVS and CDR2 FQNEAQ. CDR3 sequence reads: CASSYLRFTRKTYGYTF. Written as DNA, the CDR3 is TGTGCCAGCAGCTATTTGCGGTTTACCCGAAAGACCTATGGCTACACCTTC.

The J gene is TRBJ2-2, the V gene TRBV30, with D perhaps assigned TRBD1 or TRBD2 (7 bases each). In germline, CDR1 is GTSNPN, CDR2 SVGIG (reference sequence). CDR3 length: 20 amino acids. Trimming removed 0 bases at V and 0 bases at J, with 23 bases between. CDR3 sequence reads: CAWSVFPSGTAFANTGELFF. The CDR3 DNA reads TGTGCCTGGAGTGTATTCCCCAGCGGGACAGCCTTCGCGAACACCGGGGAGCTGTTTTTT.

Comment on this clonotype: A much larger clone is a single base away; this may be a read error. The chain joins TRBV3-1 to TRBJ2-3; 10 bases map to TRBD2. Germline V gene lookup returns CDR1 LGHDT and CDR2 YNNKEL (reference sequence). CDR3 length equals 16 residues. V gave up 5 bases and J gave up 8 bases; unmatched junction bases: 13. The CDR3 reads CASSFTLLAGSGTQYF. CDR3 sequence (DNA): TGTGCCAGCAGCTTTACCCTACTAGCGGGATCAGGTACGCAGTATTTT.

This clonotype has ten or more counts. The V call is TRBV2, the J call TRBJ1-2, with D perhaps TRBD1 (6 bases). V gave up 6 bases and J gave up 8 bases, with 13 bases separating them. Germline V gene sequence: CDR1 SNHLY, CDR2 FYNNEI. The CDR3 extends over 12 amino acids. CDR3 sequence (DNA): TGTGCCAGCAGCGGCAGGGGAGACGGCTACACCTTC. Its translation: CASSGRGDGYTF.

The V call is TRBV3-1, the J call TRBJ2-3; D not certain. Trimming left V 3 bases short and J 5 bases short, with 12 bases between. This CDR3 region has 14 residues. CDR1 LGHDT and CDR2 YNNKEL come from the germline V gene (reference sequence). The CDR3 nucleotides read TGTGCCAGCAGCCAGCCGGTTTTCAGAGATACGCAGTATTTT. It yields the protein CASSQPVFRDTQYF.

This clonotype occurred many times. This rearrangement joins TRBV6-5 to TRBJ1-1, with 8 nucleotides matching TRBD1. Losses at the gene ends were 9 bases for V and 0 bases for J; bases not matched to a gene: 24. Germline V gene data show CDR1 as MNHEY and CDR2 as SVGAGI. CDR3 length equals 20 residues. The CDR3 reads CASSYIQWTGRAIMNTEAFF. Here the CDR3 DNA reads TGTGCCAGTAGCTACATCCAATGGACAGGGAGGGCAATAATGAACACTGAAGCTTTCTTT.

This clonotype has only one observation. This sequence may be a read error, since a much larger clone differs from it by one base. This chain uses TRBV28 with TRBJ1-6; TRBD1 is a possible D gene (6 bases). This CDR3 has 14 amino acids. Germline CDR1 and CDR2: MDHEN and SYDVKM. CDR3 sequence: CAGSFYRAGSPLHF. CDR3 DNA: TGTGCCGGCAGTTTCTACAGGGCGGGTTCACCCCTCCACTTT.